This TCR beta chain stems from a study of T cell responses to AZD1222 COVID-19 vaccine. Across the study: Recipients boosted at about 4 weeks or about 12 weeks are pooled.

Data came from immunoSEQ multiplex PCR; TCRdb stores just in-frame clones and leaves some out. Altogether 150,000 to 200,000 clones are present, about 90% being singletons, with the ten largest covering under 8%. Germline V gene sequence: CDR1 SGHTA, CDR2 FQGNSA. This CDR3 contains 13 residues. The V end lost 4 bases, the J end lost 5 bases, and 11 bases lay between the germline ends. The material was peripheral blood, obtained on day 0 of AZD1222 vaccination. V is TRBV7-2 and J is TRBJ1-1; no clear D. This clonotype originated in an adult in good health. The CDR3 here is CASSSQGKTEAFF. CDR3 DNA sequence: TGTGCCAGCAGCTCTCAAGGGAAAACTGAAGCTTTCTTT.